The rows below give T cell receptor beta chains drawn from one sample of a study of spatial heterogeneity in lung cancer. TCRdb passed the 5' RACE reads through MiXCR, listing each CDR3 protein once. The repertoire holds some 21,000 distinct CDR3 sequences, 3.5% to 5.5% seen once, with 6% to 7.5% in the top ten. Sequencing used PBMCs, obtained at surgery. The receptors here all came from a male donor with early-stage non-small cell lung cancer. Both conserved end residues are part of each CDR3.

TRBV5-5	CASSHPDRVYEQYF
TRBV7-7	CASSPGRANTGELFF
TRBV7-2	CASSSQGLALGEQYF
TRBV6-6	CASSYGSSGSLRETQYF
TRBV24-1	CATSALEAGQISNQPQHF
TRBV20-1	CSAKEDRGSQPQHF
TRBV29-1	CSVGDRGPDTQYF
TRBV5-1	CASSHPPETQYF
TRBV5-1	CASSLGLMGDEKLFF
TRBV11-2	CASSFFRTRRDGYTF
TRBV2	CASSEAGVSTDTQYF
TRBV6-2/TRBV6-3	CASIPEGGNEQFF
TRBV20-1	CSAKDQSVPDIQYF
TRBV28	CASSLQGPYEQYF
TRBV28	CASNQGRRGNTEAFF
TRBV29-1	CSVPNPDRFGEQYF